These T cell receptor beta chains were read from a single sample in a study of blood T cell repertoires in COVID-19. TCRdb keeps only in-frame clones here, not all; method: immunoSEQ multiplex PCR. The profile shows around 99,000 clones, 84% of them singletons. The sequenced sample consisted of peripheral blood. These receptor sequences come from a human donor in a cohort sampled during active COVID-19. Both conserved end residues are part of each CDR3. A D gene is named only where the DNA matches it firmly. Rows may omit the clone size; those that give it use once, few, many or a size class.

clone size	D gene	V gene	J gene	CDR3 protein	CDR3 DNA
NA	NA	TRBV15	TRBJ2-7	CATSRGIQGYEQYF	TGTGCCACCAGCAGGGGAATACAGGGATACGAGCAGTACTTC
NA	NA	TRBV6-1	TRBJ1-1	CASSELTEAFF	TGTGCCAGCAGTGAACTCACTGAAGCTTTCTTT
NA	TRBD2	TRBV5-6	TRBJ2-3	CASSSGGRDTDTQYF	TGTGCCAGCAGCTCTGGCGGGAGGGACACAGATACGCAGTATTTT
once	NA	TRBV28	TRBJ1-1	CASSLGGGHTYTEAFF	TGTGCCAGCAGTCTGGGTGGGGGACATACCTACACTGAAGCTTTCTTT
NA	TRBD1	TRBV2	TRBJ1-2	CASSFQGEIGYTF	TGTGCCAGCAGTTTTCAGGGGGAGATTGGCTACACCTTC
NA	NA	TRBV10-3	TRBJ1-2	CAISAQLLGYTF	TGTGCCATCAGTGCCCAACTTCTTGGCTACACCTTC
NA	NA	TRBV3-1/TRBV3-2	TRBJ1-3	CASSQGTVRGSGNTIYF	TGTGCCAGCAGCCAAGGGACAGTAAGGGGCTCTGGAAACACCATATATTTT
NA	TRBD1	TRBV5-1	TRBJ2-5	CASSPFRDRASETQYF	TGCGCCAGCAGCCCCTTTAGGGACAGAGCTTCGGAGACCCAGTACTTC
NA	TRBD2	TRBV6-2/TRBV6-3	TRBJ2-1	CASSYTLAGVGNEQFF	TGTGCCAGCAGTTATACTCTAGCGGGAGTAGGCAATGAGCAGTTCTTC
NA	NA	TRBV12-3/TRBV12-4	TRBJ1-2	CASSDREVNAF	TGTGCCAGCAGTGATAGGGAGGTTAACGCCTTC
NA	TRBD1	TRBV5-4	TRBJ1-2	CASSPSLTGANYGYTF	TGTGCCAGCAGCCCTTCTCTAACAGGGGCTAACTATGGCTACACCTTC
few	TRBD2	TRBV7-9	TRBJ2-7	CASSLHPLTSGAYEQYF	TGTGCCAGCAGCTTACACCCGCTGACTAGCGGGGCCTACGAGCAGTACTTC
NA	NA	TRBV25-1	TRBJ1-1	CASSEFGRGGEAFF	TGTGCCAGCAGTGAATTTGGCAGGGGCGGCGAAGCTTTCTTT
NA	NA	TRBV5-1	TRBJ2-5	CASVPGRVQETQYF	TGCGCCAGCGTACCGGGAAGAGTACAAGAGACCCAGTACTTC
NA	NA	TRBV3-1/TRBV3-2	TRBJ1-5	CASSQGTGYSNQPQHF	TGTGCCAGCAGCCAAGGCACAGGGTATAGCAATCAGCCCCAGCATTTT